Following are 21 T cell receptor beta chains from one sample sequenced in a study of memory CD4+ T cells and cytomegalovirus serostatus. The sort gate was single viable CD3+CD4+CD8-CD45RO+ cells for memory CD4+ T cells. Repertoires were generated with immunoSEQ multiplex PCR, while TCRdb's copy carries only in-frame clones and drops some. The profile covers 55,000 to 80,000 clones, with 76% appearing a single time and approximately 4.5% taken by the ten largest. Sequencing was done on a sample of memory CD4+ T cells from blood. The receptors derive from an adult in good health and CMV-seropositive.

This clone was detected only once. This chain links TRBV7-8 with TRBJ1-6; D remains ambiguous. The CDR3 covers 12 residues. Germline assignment: CDR1 SGHVS and CDR2 FQNEAQ. Trimming pared 2 bases from V and 10 bases from J, leaving 6 bases between. As DNA, the CDR3 is TGTGCCAGCAGCTTACTAGGGTCACCCCTCCACTTT. This codes for CASSLLGSPLHF.

This clone has just a few counts. The rearrangement uses TRBV5-4 and TRBJ1-6, with 9 bases matching TRBD1. This CDR3 is 16 amino acids long. Germline CDR1 is SGHNT and CDR2 is YYREEE (reference sequence). J lost 10 bases, V lost 3 bases, and 11 bases had no gene match. DNA for the CDR3: TGTGCCAGCAGCTCTCGCCGGACAGGGGAAGGCTCACCCCTCCACTTT. It encodes CASSSRRTGEGSPLHF.

Only a few counts were recorded for this clone. The chain joins TRBV2 to TRBJ2-7; 7 bases agree with TRBD1. CDR3 length: 14 residues. The V segment lost 7 bases and the J segment 7 bases; nucleotides outside the gene matches: 13. CDR1 SNHLY and CDR2 FYNNEI come from the germline V gene. The CDR3 region is CASKLKGAPWEQYF. DNA of the CDR3: TGTGCCAGCAAACTTAAGGGGGCGCCCTGGGAGCAGTACTTC. Full variable domain (remainder filled in from reference TRBV2 and TRBJ2-7): EPEVTQTPSHQVTQMGQEVILRCVPISNHLYFYWYRQILGQKVEFLVSFYNNEISEKSEIFDDQFSVERPDGSNFTLKIRSTKLEDSAMYFCASKLKGAPWEQYFGPGTRLTVT.

The genes are TRBV19 and TRBJ2-5; the D gene is possibly TRBD2 (6 bases). The V end lost 3 bases, the J end lost 5 bases, and 10 bases lay between the germline ends. Germline CDR1 is LNHDA and CDR2 is SQIVND (reference sequence). This CDR3 is 13 amino acids long. The CDR3 DNA follows: TGTGCCAGTAGTATTGGCCGGGGGGAGACCCAGTACTTC. It yields the protein CASSIGRGETQYF.

V and J are TRBV4-3 and TRBJ2-1; TRBD2 agrees at 8 bases. From germline, CDR1 is LGHNA and CDR2 YSLEER. The V segment lost 0 bases and the J segment 2 bases; nucleotides outside the gene matches: 3. This CDR3 contains 16 residues. This CDR3 reads CASSQELAGPYNEQFF. The CDR3 DNA reads TGCGCCAGCAGCCAAGAGCTAGCGGGCCCCTACAATGAGCAGTTCTTC.

The sample holds a few counts of this clone. As DNA, the CDR3 is TGTGCCTTCCGAACGGGGGCGCGCTATGGCTACACCTTC. Amino acid sequence: CAFRTGARYGYTF. This sequence joins TRBV5-4 and TRBJ1-2; tentatively, D is TRBD1 (6 bases). The V and J ends lost 10 bases and 4 bases respectively, with 17 bases between them. The CDR3 contains 13 residues. Germline CDR1 is SGHNT and CDR2 is YYREEE (reference sequence).

V gene TRBV11-2 combines with J gene TRBJ1-1; D is ambiguous. The CDR3 covers 16 residues. V was cut by 1 base and J by 3 bases, with 15 bases left in between. Germline V gives CDR1 SGHAT, CDR2 FQNNGV. CDR3: CASSLGRGVGDTEAFF. In DNA form, the CDR3 reads TGTGCCAGCAGCTTAGGACGGGGTGTTGGTGACACTGAAGCTTTCTTT.

The chain uses TRBV7-9 and TRBJ1-3; D is perhaps TRBD1 (5 bases). The V gene lost 5 bases and the J gene lost 1 base, with 9 bases spanning the gap. In germline, CDR1 is SEHNR, CDR2 FQNEAQ (reference sequence). The CDR3 runs 14 residues. CDR3 DNA: TGTGCCAGCAGCAGTAGGGGTTCTGGAAACACCATATATTTT. Translated, it gives CASSSRGSGNTIYF.

This clone was recorded only once. This chain joins TRBV4-1 and TRBJ1-2; no firm D call. Germline V gene sequence: CDR1 MGHRA, CDR2 YSYEKL. The CDR3 sequence is 13 residues long. V was trimmed by 0 bases and J by 4 bases, leaving 6 bases between them. CDR3: CASSQDLAYGYTF. The CDR3 DNA follows: TGCGCCAGCAGCCAAGATCTTGCCTATGGCTACACCTTC.

The J gene is TRBJ2-3, the V gene TRBV19; 16 nucleotides agree with TRBD2. CDR3 size: 16 residues. The trim removed 6 bases at V and 4 bases at J, leaving 4 bases unmatched. In germline, CDR1 is LNHDA, CDR2 SQIVND (reference sequence). CDR3 coding DNA: TGTGCCAGTAGGGGACTAGCGGGAGGGCCTCCAGATACGCAGTATTTT. It codes for CASRGLAGGPPDTQYF.

This clone has only one observation. This chain joins TRBV11-2 and TRBJ1-4; D is ambiguous. Trimming took 1 base from V and 0 from J, leaving 9 bases between them. CDR1 is SGHAT and CDR2 is FQNNGV in the germline V gene. The CDR3 loop spans 16 amino acids. The CDR3 is CASSLGAISTNEKLFF. In DNA form, the CDR3 reads TGTGCCAGCAGCTTAGGGGCGATCTCAACTAATGAAAAACTGTTTTTT.

The rearrangement uses TRBV28 and TRBJ1-2, with 10 positions matching TRBD1. Germline-derived CDR1 and CDR2 are MDHEN and SYDVKM. This CDR3 spans 17 amino acids. V lost 6 bases to trimming and J lost 1 base; unmatched junction nucleotides: 11. The CDR3 here is CASSPPRDRGFNYGYTF. The CDR3 nucleotides are TGTGCCAGCAGCCCACCCCGGGACAGGGGATTTAACTATGGCTACACCTTC.

This clone has a single count. CDR3 nucleotide sequence: TGTGCCAGCAGTCTCTTACAGGGTCTCTCCTACGAGCAGTACTTC. Protein sequence: CASSLLQGLSYEQYF. The rearrangement uses TRBV7-2 and TRBJ2-7; weak D call: TRBD1 (6 bases). Trimming removed 6 bases at V and 0 bases at J, with 15 bases between. Germline V gene sequence: CDR1 SGHTA, CDR2 FQGNSA. The CDR3 spans 15 residues.

V gene TRBV7-2 combines with J gene TRBJ1-2; D not certain. Germline V gene data show CDR1 as SGHTA and CDR2 as FQGNSA. The CDR3 consists of 12 residues. V lost 5 bases and J 3 bases, leaving 7 bases between the germline ends. Here the CDR3 DNA reads TGTGCCAGCAGCGGTTACGACTATGGCTACACCTTC. Its protein is CASSGYDYGYTF.

This clone came up a few times. The J gene is TRBJ1-4, the V gene TRBV27; D ambiguous. The ends were cut back, 2 bases at V and 7 bases at J, with 11 bases in the middle. Germline V gene sequence: CDR1 MNHEY, CDR2 SMNVEV (reference sequence). The CDR3 extends over 14 amino acids. The CDR3 coding sequence is TGTGCCAGCAGTTTAAGAGGGCTGGGTGAAAAACTGTTTTTT. It encodes CASSLRGLGEKLFF.

J is TRBJ1-1 and V is TRBV18; D might be TRBD1 (6 bases). Germline V gene data show CDR1 as KGHSH and CDR2 as LQKENI. The CDR3 has 14 residues. The V and J ends lost 6 bases and 5 bases respectively, with 16 bases between them. This CDR3 reads CASSQREGVTEAFF. In DNA form, the CDR3 reads TGTGCCAGCTCTCAGAGGGAGGGGGTTACTGAAGCTTTCTTT. Full variable domain (outside the CDR3, taken from reference TRBV18 and TRBJ1-1): NAGVMQNPRHLVRRRGQEARLRCSPMKGHSHVYWYRQLPEEGLKFMVYLQKENIIDESGMPKERFSAEFPKEGPSILRIQQVVRGDSAAYFCASSQREGVTEAFFGQGTRLTVV.

V usage is TRBV28 and J usage is TRBJ1-1, with D unclear. V lost 6 bases to trimming and J lost 1 base, with 18 bases between them. The germline gives CDR1 MDHEN, CDR2 SYDVKM. This CDR3 has 16 residues. CDR3 in DNA: TGTGCCAGCAGCTCGGGAGGGCGGGCCTCGAACACTGAAGCTTTCTTT. Amino acids: CASSSGGRASNTEAFF. The full variable domain, in which reference TRBV28 and TRBJ1-1 provide the parts outside the CDR3, is DVKVTQSSRYLVKRTGEKVFLECVQDMDHENMFWYRQDPGLGLRLIYFSYDVKMKEKGDIPEGYSVSREKKERFSLILESASTNQTSMYLCASSSGGRASNTEAFFGQGTRLTVV.

This clone appeared a few times. The chain is built from TRBV4-2 and TRBJ1-2, with a weak D call TRBD1 (5 bases). Germline V gene data show CDR1 as LGHNA and CDR2 as YNFKEQ. V was clipped by 0 bases and J by 4 bases, with 9 bases between them. The CDR3 is 14 residues long. CDR3 sequence: CASSQDRGTYGYTF. DNA for the CDR3: TGTGCCAGCAGCCAAGATCGCGGGACCTATGGCTACACCTTC.

The chain carries TRBV9 and TRBJ2-1; the D gene is possibly TRBD2 (5 bases). Trimming removed 3 bases from V and 5 bases from J, with 15 bases in between. The germline V gene encodes CDR1 SGDLS and CDR2 YYNGEE. The CDR3 contains 15 residues. The CDR3 nucleotides are TGTGCCAGCAGCGCTGACGGCGGGCCGAACAATGAGCAGTTCTTC. It translates to CASSADGGPNNEQFF.

This clone was observed once. CDR3 loop: CASREDRDYEQYF. In DNA form, the CDR3 reads TGCGCCAGCAGGGAGGACAGGGACTACGAGCAGTACTTC. The gene calls are TRBV5-1 and TRBJ2-7; 8 nucleotides line up with TRBD1. The CDR3 runs to 13 residues. The germline V gene has CDR1 SGHRS and CDR2 YFSETQ. J was trimmed by 3 bases and V by 5 bases; bases with no gene match: 4.

The chain employs TRBV28 and TRBJ2-7; D possibly corresponds to TRBD2 (5 bases). The CDR3 loop spans 16 amino acids. V was clipped by 4 bases and J by 1 base, with 17 bases between them. Germline assignment: CDR1 MDHEN and CDR2 SYDVKM. The CDR3 loop reads CASSSLGRRGSYEQYF. Written as DNA, the CDR3 is TGTGCCAGCAGTTCACTTGGACGGAGAGGGTCCTACGAGCAGTACTTC.